This T cell receptor (beta chain) was observed in a study of blood T cell repertoires in COVID-19. Study at large: PBMCs, B-cell-depleted T cells, or T cells provided the cDNA or gDNA that made up the material.

This CDR3 is 10 amino acids long. The germline V gene has CDR1 GTSNPN and CDR2 SVGIG (reference sequence). Trimming removed 3 bases at V and 5 bases at J, with 4 bases between. TCRdb's table, derived via immunoSEQ multiplex PCR, lists solely in-frame clones and lacks some. The sample yields 250,000 to 350,000 clones, 90% to 95% seen once. The sample taken for sequencing was peripheral blood. The receptor was derived from a woman aged 25 to 39 with COVID-19, enrolled during active disease. The gene calls are TRBV30 and TRBJ2-5; no firm D call. CDR3 nucleotide sequence: TGTGCCTGGAGACGGGAGACCCAGTACTTC. It yields the protein CAWRRETQYF.